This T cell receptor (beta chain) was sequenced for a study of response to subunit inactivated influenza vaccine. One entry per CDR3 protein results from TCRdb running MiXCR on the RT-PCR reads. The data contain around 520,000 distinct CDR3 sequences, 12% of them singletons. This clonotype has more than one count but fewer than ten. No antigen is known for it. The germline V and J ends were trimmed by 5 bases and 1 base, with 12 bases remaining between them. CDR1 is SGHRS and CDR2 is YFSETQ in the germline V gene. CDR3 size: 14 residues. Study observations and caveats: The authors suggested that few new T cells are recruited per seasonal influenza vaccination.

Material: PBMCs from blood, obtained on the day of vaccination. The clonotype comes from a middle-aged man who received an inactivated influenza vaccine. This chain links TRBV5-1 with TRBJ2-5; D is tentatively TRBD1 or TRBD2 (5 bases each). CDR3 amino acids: CASSFGASQETQYF. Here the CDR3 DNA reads TGCGCCAGCAGTTTCGGGGCATCCCAAGAGACCCAGTACTTC.